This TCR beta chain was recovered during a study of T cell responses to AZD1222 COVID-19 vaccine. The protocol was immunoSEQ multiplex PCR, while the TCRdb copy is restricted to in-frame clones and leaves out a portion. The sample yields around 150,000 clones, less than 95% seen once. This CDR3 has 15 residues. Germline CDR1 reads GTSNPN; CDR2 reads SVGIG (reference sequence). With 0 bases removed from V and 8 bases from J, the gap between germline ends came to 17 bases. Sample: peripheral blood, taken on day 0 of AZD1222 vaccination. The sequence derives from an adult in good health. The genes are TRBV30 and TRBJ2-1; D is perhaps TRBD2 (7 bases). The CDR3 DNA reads TGTGCCTGGAGTGTATTTGGGGGGGCCATAGATGAGCAGTTCTTC. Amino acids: CAWSVFGGAIDEQFF.